These 10 T cell receptor beta chains share one sample of origin, sequenced in a study of blood T cells in healthy people across ages. It was with a sample-barcoded 5' primer and a J-beta primer mix that a second PCR of about 6 to 12 cycles was run. TCRdb reprocessed the 5' RACE reads via MiXCR and lists one record per CDR3 protein. The sample records 750,000 to 950,000 distinct CDR3 sequences, roughly 50% being singletons. Sequencing used blood. These receptors came from a man of 80 years or more in good health.

This CDR3 is CASRERWGGNTEAFF. As DNA, the CDR3 is TGTGCCAGCAGAGAAAGATGGGGGGGGAACACTGAAGCTTTCTTT. The chain links TRBV11-1 to TRBJ1-1; the D gene is possibly TRBD1 (5 bases). Germline assignment: CDR1 SGHAT and CDR2 FQDESV (reference sequence). This CDR3 contains 15 residues. Trimming stripped 6 bases from V and 1 base from J, with 15 bases between.

This clonotype was detected a few times. The J gene is TRBJ1-2, the V gene TRBV4-1; TRBD1 matches at 9 bases. Germline V lookup: CDR1 MGHRA, CDR2 YSYEKL. After removal of 4 bases from V and 8 bases from J, the junction contained 11 bases not matched to a gene. CDR3 length: 15 amino acids. CDR3: CASSPSGDRVGGYTF. As DNA, the CDR3 is TGCGCCAGCAGCCCCTCAGGGGACAGGGTAGGGGGCTACACCTTC.

This chain uses TRBV7-3 with TRBJ2-5; 7 bases align to TRBD2. J lost 2 bases, V lost 2 bases, and 8 bases had no gene match. This CDR3 is 16 amino acids long. Germline CDR1 and CDR2: SGHTA and FQGTGA. CDR3 DNA sequence: TGTGCCAGCAGCTTACTTGGAAGCGGGATACAAGAGACCCAGTACTTC. It yields the protein CASSLLGSGIQETQYF.

There are a few counts of this clonotype. The chain carries TRBV20-1 and TRBJ1-6; 7 positions agree with TRBD1. Unmatched junction bases numbered 15, after V lost 3 bases and J lost 7 bases. Germline-derived CDR1 and CDR2 are DFQATT and SNEGSKA (reference sequence). This CDR3 is 17 amino acids long. CDR3 region: CSARSRGDSWRNSPLHF. The CDR3 bases are TGCAGTGCTAGGTCCAGGGGGGATTCGTGGAGGAATTCACCCCTCCACTTT.

The chain recombines TRBV4-2 with TRBJ2-1; a weak D match, TRBD2 (6 bases). Deletions cut 0 bases from V and 8 bases from J, with 14 bases between. This CDR3 is built from 15 residues. From germline, CDR1 is LGHNA and CDR2 YNFKEQ. In DNA form, the CDR3 reads TGTGCCAGCAGCCAAGAGGGTACGTCGGGGGATGAGCAGTTCTTC. It yields the protein CASSQEGTSGDEQFF.

This clonotype was counted a few times. The rearrangement joins TRBV2 to TRBJ2-3; maybe TRBD2 (6 bases). Germline CDR1 reads SNHLY; CDR2 reads FYNNEI. V lost 1 base, J lost 10 bases, and 12 bases lay in between. This CDR3 region has 13 residues. CDR3 DNA: TGTGCCAGCAGTGAAGGGAGGGCTAGGGCGCAGTATTTT. Its protein is CASSEGRARAQYF.

The chain recombines TRBV5-1 with TRBJ2-1; 10 bases are shared with TRBD2. Germline CDR1 is SGHRS and CDR2 is YFSETQ. V trimming: 5 bases; J trimming: 2 bases; junction bases outside the gene matches: 7. The CDR3 totals 16 residues. The CDR3 DNA sequence: TGCGCCAGCAGGGGAGGGACTAGCGATGCCTACAATGAGCAGTTCTTC. Translated: CASRGGTSDAYNEQFF.

This clonotype occurred a few times. The chain joins TRBV6-5 to TRBJ2-3, with TRBD2 as a possible D gene (5 bases). CDR1 MNHEY and CDR2 SVGAGI come from the germline V gene. The V end was cut by 5 bases, the J end by 14 bases, with 26 bases between. The CDR3 is 15 residues long. CDR3 loop: CASSRGLSQHRYAYF. CDR3 DNA: TGTGCCAGCAGTCGAGGACTGTCTCAGCACAGATACGCGTATTTT.

In this sample, this clonotype turned up a few times. The rearrangement joins TRBV29-1 to TRBJ1-4, with unresolved D. V was cut by 7 bases and J by 0 bases, with 15 bases left in between. The length of the CDR3 is 15 residues. The germline CDR1 and CDR2 sequences are SQVTM and ANQGSEA. The CDR3 bases are TGCAGCGCCCGAACCGACGGAGCAACTAATGAAAAACTGTTTTTT. It codes for CSARTDGATNEKLFF. The full variable domain, in which reference TRBV29-1 and TRBJ1-4 provide the parts outside the CDR3, is SAVISQKPSRDICQRGTSLTIQCQVDSQVTMMFWYRQQPGQSLTLIATANQGSEATYESGFVIDKFPISRPNLTFSTLTVSNMSPEDSSIYLCSARTDGATNEKLFFGSGTQLSVL.

This clonotype was seen only a few times. The rearrangement joins TRBV25-1 to TRBJ2-7; TRBD2 aligns across 13 bases. After removal of 2 bases from V and 3 bases from J, the junction contained 1 base not matched to a gene. This CDR3 region has 15 residues. Germline CDR1 reads MGHDK; CDR2 reads SYGVNS. The CDR3 region is CASSERLAGGYEQYF. CDR3 sequence (DNA): TGTGCCAGCAGTGAAAGACTAGCGGGGGGCTACGAGCAGTACTTC.